This section outlines one TCR beta chain sequence together with its context. As yet, its antigen is unknown. The sequenced patients had an expansion of CD8+CD57+ cells seen by flow cytometry. Blood sampling was performed on the patients, and none of them had received therapy by then. The source of the sample is a study of CD8+CD57+ T cells in acquired aplastic anemia. Notes on the study in general: Researchers report that twenty-nine CD8+ CDR3 sequences appeared in both patients and controls.

The template used for profiling TCR beta VDJ and CDR3 was genomic DNA. TCRdb processed the reads anew with MiXCR; each CDR3 protein has one entry. The sample contains 160,000 or so distinct CDR3 sequences, 65% to 75% of which appear only once. The germline V gene encodes CDR1 SQVTM and CDR2 ANQGSEA. The V gene lost 3 bases and the J gene lost 5 bases, with 13 bases spanning the gap. The CDR3 length is 13 residues. J is TRBJ1-1 and V is TRBV29-1; D not resolved. This TCR derives from a human donor with aplastic anemia. Sequencing was performed on sorted CD4+, CD8+, or CD8+CD57+ T cells (not recorded which) from PBMCs. CDR3 amino acids: CSVEKGIRTEAFF. In nucleotides, the CDR3 is TGCAGCGTTGAGAAGGGAATCCGGACTGAAGCTTTCTTT.